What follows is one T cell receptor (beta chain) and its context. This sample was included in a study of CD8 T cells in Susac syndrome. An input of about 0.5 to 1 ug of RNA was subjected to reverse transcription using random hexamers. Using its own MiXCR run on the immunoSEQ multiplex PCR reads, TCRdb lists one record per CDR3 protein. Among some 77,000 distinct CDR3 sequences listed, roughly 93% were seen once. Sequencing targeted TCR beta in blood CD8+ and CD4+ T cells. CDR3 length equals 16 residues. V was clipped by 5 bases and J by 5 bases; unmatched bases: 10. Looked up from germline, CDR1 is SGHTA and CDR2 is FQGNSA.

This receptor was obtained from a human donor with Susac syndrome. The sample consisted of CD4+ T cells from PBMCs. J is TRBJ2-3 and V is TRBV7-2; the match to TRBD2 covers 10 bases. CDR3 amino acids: CASSPVLAGVGDTQYF. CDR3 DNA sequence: TGTGCCAGCAGCCCTGTGCTAGCGGGGGTGGGAGATACGCAGTATTTT.